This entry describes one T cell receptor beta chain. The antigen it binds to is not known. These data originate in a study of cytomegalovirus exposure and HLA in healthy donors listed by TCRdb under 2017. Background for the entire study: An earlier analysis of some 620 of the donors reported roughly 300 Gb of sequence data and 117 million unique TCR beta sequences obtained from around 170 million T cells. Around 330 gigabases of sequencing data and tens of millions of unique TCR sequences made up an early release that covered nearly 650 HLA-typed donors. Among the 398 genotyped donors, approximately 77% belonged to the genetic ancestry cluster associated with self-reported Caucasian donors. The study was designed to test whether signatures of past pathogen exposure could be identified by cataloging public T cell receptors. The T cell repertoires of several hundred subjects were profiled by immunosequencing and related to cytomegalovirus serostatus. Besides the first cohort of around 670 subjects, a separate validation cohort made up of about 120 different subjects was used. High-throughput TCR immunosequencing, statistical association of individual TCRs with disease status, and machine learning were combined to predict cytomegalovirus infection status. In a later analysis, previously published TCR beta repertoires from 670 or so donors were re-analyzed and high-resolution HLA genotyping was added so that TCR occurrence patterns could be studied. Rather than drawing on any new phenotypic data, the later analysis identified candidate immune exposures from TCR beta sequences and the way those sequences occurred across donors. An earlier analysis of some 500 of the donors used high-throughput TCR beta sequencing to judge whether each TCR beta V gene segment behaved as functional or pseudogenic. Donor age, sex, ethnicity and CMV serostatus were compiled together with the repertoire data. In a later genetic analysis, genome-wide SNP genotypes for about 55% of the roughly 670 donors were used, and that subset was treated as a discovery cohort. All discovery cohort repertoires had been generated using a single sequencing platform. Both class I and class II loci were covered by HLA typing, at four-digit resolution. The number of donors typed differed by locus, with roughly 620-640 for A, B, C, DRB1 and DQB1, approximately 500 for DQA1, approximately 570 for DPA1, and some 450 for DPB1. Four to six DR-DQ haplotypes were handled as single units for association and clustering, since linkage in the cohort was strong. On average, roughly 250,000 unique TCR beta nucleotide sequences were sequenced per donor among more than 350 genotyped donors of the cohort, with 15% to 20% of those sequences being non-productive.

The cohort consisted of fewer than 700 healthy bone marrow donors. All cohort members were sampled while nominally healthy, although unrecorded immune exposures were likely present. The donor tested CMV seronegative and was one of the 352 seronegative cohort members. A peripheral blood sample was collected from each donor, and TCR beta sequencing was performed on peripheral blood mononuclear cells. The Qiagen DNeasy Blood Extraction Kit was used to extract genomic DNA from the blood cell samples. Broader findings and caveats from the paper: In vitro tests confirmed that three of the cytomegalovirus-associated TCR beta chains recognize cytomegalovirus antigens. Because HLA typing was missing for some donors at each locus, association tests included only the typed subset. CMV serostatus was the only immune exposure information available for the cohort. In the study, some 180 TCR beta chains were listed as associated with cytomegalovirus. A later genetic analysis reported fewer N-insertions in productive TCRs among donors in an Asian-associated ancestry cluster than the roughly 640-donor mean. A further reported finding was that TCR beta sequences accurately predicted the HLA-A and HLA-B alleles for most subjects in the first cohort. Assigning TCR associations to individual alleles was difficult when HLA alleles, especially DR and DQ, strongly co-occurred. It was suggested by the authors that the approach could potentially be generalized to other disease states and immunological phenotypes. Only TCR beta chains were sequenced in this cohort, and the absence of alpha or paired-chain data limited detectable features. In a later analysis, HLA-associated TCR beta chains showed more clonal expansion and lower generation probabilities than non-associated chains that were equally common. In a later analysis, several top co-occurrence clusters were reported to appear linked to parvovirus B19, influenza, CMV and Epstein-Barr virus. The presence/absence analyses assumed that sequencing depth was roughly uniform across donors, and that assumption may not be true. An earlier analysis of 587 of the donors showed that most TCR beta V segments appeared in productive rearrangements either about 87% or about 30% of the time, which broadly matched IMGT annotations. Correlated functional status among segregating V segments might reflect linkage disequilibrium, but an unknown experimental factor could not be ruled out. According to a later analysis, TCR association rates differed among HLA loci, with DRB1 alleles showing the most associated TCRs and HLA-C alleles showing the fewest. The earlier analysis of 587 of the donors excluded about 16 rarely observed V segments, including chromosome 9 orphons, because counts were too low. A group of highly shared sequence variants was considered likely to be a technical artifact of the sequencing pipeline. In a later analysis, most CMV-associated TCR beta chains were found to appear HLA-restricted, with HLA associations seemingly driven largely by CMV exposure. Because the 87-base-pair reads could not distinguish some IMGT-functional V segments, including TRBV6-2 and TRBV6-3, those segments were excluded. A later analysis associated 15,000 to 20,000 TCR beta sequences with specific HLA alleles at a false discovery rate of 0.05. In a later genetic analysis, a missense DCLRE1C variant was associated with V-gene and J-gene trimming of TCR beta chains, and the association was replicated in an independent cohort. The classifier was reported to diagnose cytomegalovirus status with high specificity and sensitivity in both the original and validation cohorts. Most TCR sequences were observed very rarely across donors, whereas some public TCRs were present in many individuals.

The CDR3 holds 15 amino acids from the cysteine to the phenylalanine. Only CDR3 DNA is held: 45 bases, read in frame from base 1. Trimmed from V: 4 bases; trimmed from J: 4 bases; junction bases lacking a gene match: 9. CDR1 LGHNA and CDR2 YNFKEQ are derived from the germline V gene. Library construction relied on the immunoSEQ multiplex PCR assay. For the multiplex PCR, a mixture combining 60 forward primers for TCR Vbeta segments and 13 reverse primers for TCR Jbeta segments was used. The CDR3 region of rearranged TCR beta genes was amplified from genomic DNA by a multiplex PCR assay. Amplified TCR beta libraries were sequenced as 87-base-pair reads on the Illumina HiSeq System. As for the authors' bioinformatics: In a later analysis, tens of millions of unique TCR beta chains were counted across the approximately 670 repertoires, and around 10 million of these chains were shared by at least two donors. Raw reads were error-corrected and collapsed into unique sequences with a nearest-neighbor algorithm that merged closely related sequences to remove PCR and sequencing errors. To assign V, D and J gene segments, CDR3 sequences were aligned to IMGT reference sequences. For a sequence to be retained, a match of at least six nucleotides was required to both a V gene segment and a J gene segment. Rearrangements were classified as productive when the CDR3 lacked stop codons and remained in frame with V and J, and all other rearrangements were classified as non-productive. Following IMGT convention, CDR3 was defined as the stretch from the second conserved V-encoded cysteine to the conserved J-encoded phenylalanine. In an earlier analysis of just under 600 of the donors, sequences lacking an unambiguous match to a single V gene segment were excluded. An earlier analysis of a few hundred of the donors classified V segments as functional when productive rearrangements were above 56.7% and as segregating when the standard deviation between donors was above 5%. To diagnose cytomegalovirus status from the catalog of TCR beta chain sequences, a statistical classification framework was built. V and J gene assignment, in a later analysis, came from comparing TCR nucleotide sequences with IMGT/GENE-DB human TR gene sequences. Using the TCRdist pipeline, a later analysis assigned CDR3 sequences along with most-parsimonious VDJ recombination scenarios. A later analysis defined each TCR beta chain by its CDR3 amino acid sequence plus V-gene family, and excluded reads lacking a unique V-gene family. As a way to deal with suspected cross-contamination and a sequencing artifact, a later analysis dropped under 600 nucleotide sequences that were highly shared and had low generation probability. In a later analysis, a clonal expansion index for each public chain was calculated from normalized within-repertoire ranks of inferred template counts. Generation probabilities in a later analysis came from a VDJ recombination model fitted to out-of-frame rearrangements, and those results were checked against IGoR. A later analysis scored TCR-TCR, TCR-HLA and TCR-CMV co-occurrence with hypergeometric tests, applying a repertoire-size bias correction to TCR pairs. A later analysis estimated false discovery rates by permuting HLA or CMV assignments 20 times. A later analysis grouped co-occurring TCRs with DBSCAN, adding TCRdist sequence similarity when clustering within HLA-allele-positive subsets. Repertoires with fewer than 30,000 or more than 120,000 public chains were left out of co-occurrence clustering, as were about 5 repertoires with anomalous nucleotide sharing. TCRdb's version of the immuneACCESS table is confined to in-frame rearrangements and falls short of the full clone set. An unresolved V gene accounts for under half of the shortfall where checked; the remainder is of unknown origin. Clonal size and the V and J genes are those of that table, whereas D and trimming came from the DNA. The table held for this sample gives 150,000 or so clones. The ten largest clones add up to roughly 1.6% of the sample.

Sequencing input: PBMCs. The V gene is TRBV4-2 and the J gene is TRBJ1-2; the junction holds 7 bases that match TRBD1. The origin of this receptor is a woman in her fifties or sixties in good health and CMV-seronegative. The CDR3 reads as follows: CASSRSRDSFYGYTF. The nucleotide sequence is TGTGCCAGCAGCCGGAGCCGGGACAGTTTCTATGGCTACACCTTC.